This T cell receptor (beta chain) was recorded in a study of blood T cell repertoires in COVID-19. Per the study methods: Cell counts per sample came from amplifying reference gene primers. Assay: immunoSEQ multiplex PCR; the TCRdb copy retains only in-frame clones and omits some. The V and J calls and the clone size are those of that table, but D and trimming were determined from the DNA. The data contain 200,000 to 250,000 clones, approximately 84% of them singletons. The CDR3 loop spans 13 amino acids. V lost 5 bases, J lost 9 bases, and 4 bases stayed unmatched. Per germline, CDR1 WNHNN and CDR2 SYGVQD (reference sequence).

The sequenced sample consisted of peripheral blood. The chain employs TRBV10-1 and TRBJ2-1; 10 bases map to TRBD2. This TCR derives from a man aged 45 to 65 with acute or convalescent COVID-19. The CDR3 region has the DNA TGCGCCAGCAGTCCAGCGGGGGGGCGTGAGCAGTTCTTC. This sequence encodes CASSPAGGREQFF.